One T cell receptor (beta chain) is described in this entry. Its binding antigen is unknown. The reads were generated on an Illumina HiSeq 2000. TCR beta cDNA libraries were prepared using 5'RACE template switching, which introduced a universal primer site and unique molecular identifiers. cDNA synthesis was primed from the TCR beta constant segment and was followed by two successive PCR amplification steps. Processing in the source paper ran as follows. MIGEC handled demultiplexing of the reads and grouping by UMI, while MiTCR was used to assemble and quantify clonotypes. To exclude erroneous sequences, any TCR cDNA sequence not supported by at least two reads was discarded. The tcR package was used for downstream repertoire analysis, with clonotypes matched between fractions based on CDR3 nucleotide sequence plus V segment. VDJmatch was used to annotate antigen specificity against VDJdb, with one amino acid substitution in CDR3 allowed. With the reads reprocessed by TCRdb, a single entry stands for each CDR3 protein sequence and no DNA is reported. TCRdb, rather than the study authors, made the V and J calls. This sample's table has entries for a few hundred thousand distinct CDR3 sequences. Jointly, the top ten make up under 6.5% of the sample.

This entry is derived from a study of T cells expressing NK-cell markers (TCRdb year 2020). Some background on the complete study: Three sorted T-cell subsets (CD3+CD56+NKG2C+, CD3+CD56+NKG2C- and CD3+CD56-NKG2C+) from 7 to 9 donors had their TCR beta-chain repertoires profiled. Seven of the eight sequenced donors were HCMV-seropositive and one was HCMV-seronegative. Randomly selected healthy volunteers, three men and five women, were used as the eight sequenced donors. The libraries were sequenced on Illumina HiSeq 2000/2500, MiSeq or NextSeq, producing 2 x 150 bp reads.

HCMV-specific IgG was detected in serum with a commercial ELISA kit to determine HCMV serostatus. Peripheral blood mononuclear cells were isolated from blood by Ficoll density gradient centrifugation. Results and caveats for the whole study, not just this receptor: It remained unclear whether the expanded NKG2C-expressing T cell clones were specific for HCMV antigens. Those dominant clonotypes were again the most abundant among CD3+CD56-NKG2C+ cells in a handful of donors, at roughly 28.3-65%. In 5 to 7 donors, the dominant CD3+CD56+NKG2C+ clonotypes were found to rank among the top 10 CD8+ clonotypes and to make up about 1.0-8% of CD8+ T cells.

As encoded in the germline V gene, CDR1 is SGHVS while CDR2 is FQNEAQ. Its CDR3 holds 11 amino acids, cysteine through phenylalanine. DNA for this receptor is not on file. This clonotype originated in a man between 18 and 69 years old in good health. The chain links TRBV7-8 with TRBJ2-1. Sequencing input: blood T cells: a sorted CD56 or NKG2C T cell subset, CD4+ or CD8+ T cells, or bulk PBMC T cells (not recorded which). Here the CDR3 is given as CASSPSFEQFF.